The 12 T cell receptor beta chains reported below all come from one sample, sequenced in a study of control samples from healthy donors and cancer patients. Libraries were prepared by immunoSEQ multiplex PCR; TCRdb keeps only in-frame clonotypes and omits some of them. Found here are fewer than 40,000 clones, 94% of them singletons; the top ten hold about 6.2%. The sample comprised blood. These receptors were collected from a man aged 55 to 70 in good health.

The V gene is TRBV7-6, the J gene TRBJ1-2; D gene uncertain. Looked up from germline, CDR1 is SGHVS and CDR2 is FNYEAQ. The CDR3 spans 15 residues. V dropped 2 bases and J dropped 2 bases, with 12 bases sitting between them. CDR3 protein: CASSLLGQANYGYTF. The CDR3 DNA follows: TGTGCCAGCAGCTTATTGGGTCAGGCCAACTATGGCTACACCTTC.

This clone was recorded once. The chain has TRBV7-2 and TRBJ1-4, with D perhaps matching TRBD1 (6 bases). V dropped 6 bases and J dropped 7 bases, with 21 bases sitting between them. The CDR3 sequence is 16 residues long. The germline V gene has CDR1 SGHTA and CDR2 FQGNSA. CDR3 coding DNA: TGTGCCAGCAGTGAAACGGGCGGGGGGCCTGGTGAAAAACTGTTTTTT. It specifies CASSETGGGPGEKLFF. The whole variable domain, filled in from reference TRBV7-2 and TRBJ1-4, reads GAGVSQSPSNKVTEKGKDVELRCDPISGHTALYWYRQSLGQGLEFLIYFQGNSAPDKSGLPSDRFSAERTGGSVSTLTIQRTQQEDSAVYLCASSETGGGPGEKLFFGSGTQLSVL.

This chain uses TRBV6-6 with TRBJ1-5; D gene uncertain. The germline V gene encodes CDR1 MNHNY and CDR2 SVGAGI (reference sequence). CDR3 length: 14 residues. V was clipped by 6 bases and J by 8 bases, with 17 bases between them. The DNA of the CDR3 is TGTGCCAGCAGGCGCGACGGAGGAAGGGAGCCCCAGCATTTT. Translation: CASRRDGGREPQHF.

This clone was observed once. In DNA, the CDR3 is TGTGCCAGCAGTTCAGACAGGGGCGGCGGTCAGCCCCAGCATTTT. This codes for CASSSDRGGGQPQHF. The genes are TRBV27 and TRBJ1-5; 8 bases line up with TRBD1. This CDR3 contains 15 residues. Germline CDR1 MNHEY, CDR2 SMNVEV (reference sequence). The V and J ends lost 4 bases and 6 bases, in that order; junction bases with no gene match: 8.

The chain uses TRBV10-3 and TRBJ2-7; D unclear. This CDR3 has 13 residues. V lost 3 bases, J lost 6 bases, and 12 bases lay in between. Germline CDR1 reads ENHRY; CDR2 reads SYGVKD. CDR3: CAISDKGFSEQYF. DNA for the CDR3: TGTGCCATCAGTGATAAAGGGTTTTCCGAGCAGTACTTC.

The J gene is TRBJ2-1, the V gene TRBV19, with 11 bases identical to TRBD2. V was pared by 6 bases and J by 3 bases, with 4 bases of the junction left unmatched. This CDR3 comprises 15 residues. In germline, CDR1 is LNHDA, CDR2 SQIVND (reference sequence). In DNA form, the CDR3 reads TGTGCCAGTAGGCCGGGACTAGCGGTCTACAATGAGCAGTTCTTC. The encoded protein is CASRPGLAVYNEQFF.

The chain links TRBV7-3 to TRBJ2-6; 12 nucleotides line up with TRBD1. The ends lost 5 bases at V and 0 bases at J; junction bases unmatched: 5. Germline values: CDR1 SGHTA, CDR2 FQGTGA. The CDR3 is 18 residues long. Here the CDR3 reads CASSQGGQGASGANVLTF. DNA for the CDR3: TGTGCCAGCAGCCAAGGGGGACAGGGGGCCTCTGGGGCCAACGTCCTGACTTTC.

In nucleotides, the CDR3 is TGCGCCAGCAGCCAAGGGATACCTAAAGAGACCCAGTACTTC. The encoded protein is CASSQGIPKETQYF. The gene calls are TRBV4-3 and TRBJ2-5; D gene unclear. V was pared by 1 base and J by 3 bases, with 9 bases between. The germline gives CDR1 LGHNA, CDR2 YSLEER. The CDR3 spans 14 residues.

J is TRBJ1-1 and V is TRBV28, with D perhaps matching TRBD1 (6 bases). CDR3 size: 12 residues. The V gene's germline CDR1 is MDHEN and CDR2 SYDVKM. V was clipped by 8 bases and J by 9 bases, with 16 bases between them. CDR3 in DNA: TGTGCCAGCCTAGGAGTGGGGGCTAAAGCTTTCTTT. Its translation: CASLGVGAKAFF.

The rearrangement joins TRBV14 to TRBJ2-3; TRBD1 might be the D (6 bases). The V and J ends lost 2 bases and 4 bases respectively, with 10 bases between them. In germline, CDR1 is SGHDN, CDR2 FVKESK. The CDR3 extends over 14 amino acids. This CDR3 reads CASSQYRVPDTQYF. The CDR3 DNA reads TGTGCCAGCAGCCAATACAGGGTTCCAGATACGCAGTATTTT.

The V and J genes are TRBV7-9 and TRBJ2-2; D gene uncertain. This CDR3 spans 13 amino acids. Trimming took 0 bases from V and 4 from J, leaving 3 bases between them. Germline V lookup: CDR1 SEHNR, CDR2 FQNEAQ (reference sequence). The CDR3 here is CASSLARTGELFF. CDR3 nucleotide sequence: TGTGCCAGCAGCTTAGCGCGCACCGGGGAGCTGTTTTTT. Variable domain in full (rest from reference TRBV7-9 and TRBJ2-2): DTGVSQNPRHKITKRGQNVTFRCDPISEHNRLYWYRQTLGQGPEFLTYFQNEAQLEKSRLLSDRFSAERPKGSFSTLEIQRTEQGDSAMYLCASSLARTGELFFGEGSRLTVL.

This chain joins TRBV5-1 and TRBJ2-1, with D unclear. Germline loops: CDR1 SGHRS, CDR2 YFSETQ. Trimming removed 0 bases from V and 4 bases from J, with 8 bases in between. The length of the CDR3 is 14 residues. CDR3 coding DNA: TGCGCCAGCAGCTTGGGGGCGGCATACAATGAGCAGTTCTTC. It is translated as CASSLGAAYNEQFF.